This T cell receptor beta chain was found in a study of shared clonotypes between healthy human individuals. Notes on the study in general: How much donors shared clonotypes was expected to be affected by sequencing depth.

Concerning this clone: Its antigen remains unidentified.

CDR3 length: 13 residues. Germline CDR1 reads GTSNPN; CDR2 reads SVGIG (reference sequence). V lost 4 bases, J lost 0 bases, and 4 bases lay in between. This table comes from immunoSEQ multiplex PCR, and its TCRdb copy is limited to in-frame clones, with some not included. This sample has fewer than 500,000 clones, with about 75% found just once. The source of this sequence is a woman between 40 and 55 years old in good health. Some clones in this sample may be carry-over from other donors' samples. The sequencing input was PBMCs. V usage is TRBV30 and J usage is TRBJ1-6, with unresolved D. CDR3 sequence reads: CAWKSSYNSPLHF. CDR3 nucleotide sequence: TGTGCCTGGAAAAGCTCCTATAATTCACCCCTCCACTTT.